This T cell receptor beta chain was captured by sequencing in a study of human T cells and chemical hapten exposure. The CDR3 length is 13 residues. In germline, CDR1 is SQVTM, CDR2 ANQGSEA. V was trimmed by 3 bases and J by 6 bases, leaving 13 bases between them. TCRdb independently ran MiXCR on the RACE reads; one entry per CDR3 protein. The sample lists a few hundred thousand distinct CDR3 sequences, about 9% occurring once. The time point: pre-sensitization, week 0. Regarding treatment: therapeutic diphenylcyclopropenone sensitization with weekly scalp DPC. Blood draws came before every patch-test application.

The chain uses TRBV29-1 and TRBJ2-3; possibly TRBD1 or TRBD2 for D (5 bases each). Sequenced material: whole blood, taken in connection with sensitization to the hapten diphenylcyclopropenone (DPC). The sequence was collected from a woman aged 40 to 50 with alopecia areata. Some clones in this sample may be carry-over from other donors' samples. The CDR3 protein is CSVDRDPSDTQYF. The CDR3 DNA sequence: TGCAGCGTTGACAGGGACCCGTCCGATACGCAGTATTTT.